This is a list of T cell receptor beta chains from one sample in a study of response to subunit inactivated influenza vaccine. TCRdb independently ran MiXCR on the RT-PCR reads; one entry per CDR3 protein. The table records over 750,000 distinct CDR3 sequences, approximately 22% of them present only once. The sample was PBMCs from blood, taken more than 4 days after vaccination. The receptor set was obtained from a man aged 45-65 years who received an inactivated influenza vaccine. Both conserved end residues are part of each CDR3. D genes are given only for firm matches. A clone size is listed for some rows: how often the clone was seen (once, few, many), or a class if it is expanded.

CDR3	DNA	size	J	D	V
CASSFGTDEQYF	TGTGCCAGCAGCTTCGGGACAGACGAGCAGTACTTC	NA	TRBJ2-7	TRBD1	TRBV7-8
CASSPSFAAVDEQYF	TGCGCCAGCAGCCCCTCCTTCGCAGCGGTCGACGAGCAGTACTTC	few	TRBJ2-7	NA	TRBV5-1
CSADLRNTEAFF	TGCAGTGCCGACCTACGGAACACTGAAGCTTTCTTT	NA	TRBJ1-1	NA	TRBV20-1
CASSVADRVDTGELFF	TGTGCCAGCAGCGTAGCCGACAGGGTGGACACCGGGGAGCTGTTTTTT	NA	TRBJ2-2	TRBD1	TRBV9
CASSLGLVGGNTIYF	TGTGCCAGCAGCTTAGGCTTAGTAGGGGGAAACACCATATATTTT	few	TRBJ1-3	NA	TRBV7-2
CSARDPLGAGTEAFF	TGCAGTGCTAGAGATCCTCTGGGGGCCGGCACTGAAGCTTTCTTT	NA	TRBJ1-1	NA	TRBV20-1
CASSARGGPDTQYF	TGTGCCAGCAGCGCCCGGGGGGGTCCAGATACGCAGTATTTT	NA	TRBJ2-3	TRBD2	TRBV28
CSASPLTGVIPGELFF	TGCAGTGCTAGTCCCTTGACAGGGGTTATCCCCGGGGAGCTGTTTTTT	few	TRBJ2-2	TRBD1	TRBV20-1
CASSPQGRVWHDYGYTF	TGTGCCAGCAGTCCTCAGGGAAGAGTATGGCACGACTATGGCTACACCTTC	NA	TRBJ1-2	NA	TRBV12-3/TRBV12-4
CASSTVNEQYF	TGTGCCAGCAGTACTGTGAACGAGCAGTACTTC	NA	TRBJ2-7	NA	TRBV11-1
CASSLVGQQFF	TGTGCCAGCAGCTTAGTCGGACAACAGTTCTTC	few	TRBJ2-1	NA	TRBV11-2
CSAREYNEQFF	TGCAGTGCTAGGGAGTACAATGAGCAGTTCTTC	many	TRBJ2-1	NA	TRBV20-1
CASSQAPTRTDTQYF	TGCGCCAGCAGCCAGGCTCCAACTCGCACAGATACGCAGTATTTT	few	TRBJ2-3	NA	TRBV4-1
CASSYSWGGNTEAFF	TGTGCCAGCAGTTACTCGTGGGGAGGGAACACTGAAGCTTTCTTT	few	TRBJ1-1	NA	TRBV6-5
CASNSIGGGYNEQFF	TGTGCCAGCAATTCTATTGGAGGGGGATACAATGAGCAGTTCTTC	many	TRBJ2-1	NA	TRBV27
CASSLDTNYGYTF	TGTGCCAGCAGCTTAGACACTAACTATGGCTACACCTTC	many	TRBJ1-2	NA	TRBV7-9
CATSRDQQSANTEAFF	TGTGCCACCAGCAGAGATCAACAATCCGCGAACACTGAAGCTTTCTTT	few	TRBJ1-1	NA	TRBV15
CATSDTSGDGTDTQYF	TGTGCCACCAGTGATACTAGCGGGGATGGCACAGATACGCAGTATTTT	many	TRBJ2-3	TRBD2	TRBV24-1
CASSPEVSSYNEQFF	TGTGCCAGCAGCCCAGAGGTAAGCTCCTACAATGAGCAGTTCTTC	NA	TRBJ2-1	NA	TRBV7-2
CASSSAGTGGDNEQFF	TGCGCCAGCAGCTCCGCCGGGACAGGAGGGGACAATGAGCAGTTCTTC	NA	TRBJ2-1	TRBD1	TRBV5-1
CASSPGTGGEAFF	TGTGCCAGCAGCCCAGGGACAGGTGGTGAAGCTTTCTTT	few	TRBJ1-1	TRBD1	TRBV7-2
CASSFWGRVSTGELFF	TGTGCCAGCAGTTTTTGGGGGCGCGTGAGCACCGGGGAGCTGTTTTTT	few	TRBJ2-2	NA	TRBV28
CASSLISGNSNQPQHF	TGTGCCAGCAGCTTAATCTCAGGGAATAGCAATCAGCCCCAGCATTTT	NA	TRBJ1-5	NA	TRBV7-2
CATSRTKRRYEQYF	TGTGCCACCAGTAGGACTAAGAGGAGGTACGAGCAGTACTTC	few	TRBJ2-7	NA	TRBV24-1
CASSQDVALATDTQYF	TGTGCCAGCAGCCAAGATGTAGCACTAGCGACAGATACGCAGTATTTT	few	TRBJ2-3	TRBD2	TRBV4-2
CASSLGITYNSPLHF	TGCGCCAGCAGCCTCGGGATCACTTATAATTCACCCCTCCACTTT	few	TRBJ1-6	NA	TRBV4-1
CASSYPRTGFAQPQHF	TGTGCCAGCAGTTACCCTAGGACAGGGTTCGCTCAGCCCCAGCATTTT	NA	TRBJ1-5	TRBD1	TRBV6-2/TRBV6-3
CASSLASGTGTSPLHF	TGTGCCAGCAGCTTAGCGTCCGGGACAGGGACTTCACCCCTCCACTTT	NA	TRBJ1-6	TRBD1	TRBV7-9
CAASDFGTGMSSYNEQFF	TGTGCCGCCAGTGATTTTGGGACAGGCATGAGCTCCTACAATGAGCAGTTCTTC	NA	TRBJ2-1	TRBD1	TRBV24-1
CASSPDARRNYGYTF	TGTGCCAGCAGCCCCGACGCCAGACGGAACTATGGCTACACCTTC	few	TRBJ1-2	NA	TRBV11-2
CASTTPPETQYF	TGTGCCAGCACTACCCCGCCGGAGACCCAGTACTTC	NA	TRBJ2-5	NA	TRBV6-2/TRBV6-3
CASSAHFQNTGELFF	TGTGCCAGCAGCGCACACTTTCAGAACACCGGGGAGCTGTTTTTT	few	TRBJ2-2	NA	TRBV7-2
CASRLAPSVDIQYF	TGTGCCAGCAGACTAGCGCCCTCAGTGGACATTCAGTACTTC	NA	TRBJ2-4	TRBD2	TRBV6-1
CASSLYTSGGNEQFF	TGTGCCAGCAGTTTATATACTAGCGGGGGAAATGAGCAGTTCTTC	few	TRBJ2-1	TRBD2	TRBV28
CASRTRQEHQINSPLHF	TGTGCCAGCAGAACCCGACAGGAACACCAAATTAATTCACCCCTCCACTTT	NA	TRBJ1-6	NA	TRBV6-2/TRBV6-3
CASRPPLSGTQYF	TGTGCCAGCAGGCCTCCCTTATCGGGGACCCAGTACTTC	many	TRBJ2-5	NA	TRBV12-3/TRBV12-4
CASSSREYPEAFF	TGTGCCAGCAGCTCGAGGGAGTACCCTGAAGCTTTCTTT	NA	TRBJ1-1	NA	TRBV7-9
CASSHGWRGGTYNEQFF	TGTGCCAGCAGCCACGGCTGGCGGGGGGGCACGTACAATGAGCAGTTCTTC	few	TRBJ2-1	TRBD2	TRBV6-2/TRBV6-3
CASSLGTVGSYEQYF	TGTGCCAGCAGCCTCGGGACTGTAGGCTCCTACGAGCAGTACTTC	few	TRBJ2-7	NA	TRBV3-1
CASSTRTGEETQYF	TGCGCCAGCAGCACCCGGACAGGGGAAGAGACCCAGTACTTC	NA	TRBJ2-5	TRBD1	TRBV5-1
CASSPIRGTSGRGVGYNEQFF	TGTGCCAGCAGTCCGATCCGAGGGACTAGCGGGAGAGGAGTAGGGTACAATGAGCAGTTCTTC	few	TRBJ2-1	TRBD2	TRBV28
CASSQDRLTDTQYF	TGCGCCAGCAGCCAAGATAGACTCACAGATACGCAGTATTTT	many	TRBJ2-3	NA	TRBV4-3
CASSLVTSGRLNEQYF	TGTGCCAGCAGCTTAGTGACTAGCGGGAGACTCAACGAGCAGTACTTC	NA	TRBJ2-7	TRBD2	TRBV7-6
CASSAGASGMRNEQFF	TGTGCCAGCAGCGCGGGGGCTAGCGGGATGCGCAATGAGCAGTTCTTC	NA	TRBJ2-1	TRBD2	TRBV5-4
CSARGHQPQHF	TGCAGTGCTAGAGGCCATCAGCCCCAGCATTTT	NA	TRBJ1-5	NA	TRBV20-1